This T cell receptor beta chain appears in the sequencing data of a study of spatial heterogeneity in lung cancer. Study-wide background: Alpha-chain sequences were detected in numbers that were consistently lower than beta-chain sequences.

Study-level points and caveats: Blood carried ubiquitous expanded tumor TCRs more at resection than follow-up.

Stated time point: sample taken at primary tumor resection. To note about this clonotype: Antigen: not known.

TCRdb redid the calling of the 5' RACE reads with MiXCR, one entry per CDR3 protein. This sample has some 37,000 distinct CDR3 sequences, with under 8% found just once. Trimming took 4 bases from V and 7 from J, leaving 13 bases between them. CDR3 length equals 12 residues. CDR1 is SQVTM and CDR2 is ANQGSEA in the germline V gene. The sequence derives from a female donor with early-stage non-small cell lung cancer. The chain combines TRBV29-1 with TRBJ1-2; D is perhaps TRBD1 (5 bases). The specimen was PBMCs, collected at surgery. The CDR3 bases are TGCAGCGTTGGGGGCGTGACTTCTGGCTACACCTTC. Translating it yields CSVGGVTSGYTF.